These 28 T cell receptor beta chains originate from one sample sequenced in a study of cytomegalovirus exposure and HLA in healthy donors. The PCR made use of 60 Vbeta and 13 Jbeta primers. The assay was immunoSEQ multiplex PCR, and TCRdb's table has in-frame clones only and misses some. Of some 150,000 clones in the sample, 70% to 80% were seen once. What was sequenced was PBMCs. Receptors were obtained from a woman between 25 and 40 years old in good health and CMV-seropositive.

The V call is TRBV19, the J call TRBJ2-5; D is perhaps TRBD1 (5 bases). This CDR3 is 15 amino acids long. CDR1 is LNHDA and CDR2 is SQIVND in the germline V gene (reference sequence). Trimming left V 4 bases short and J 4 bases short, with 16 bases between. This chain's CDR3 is CASSTLQGVPETQYF. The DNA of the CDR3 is TGTGCCAGTAGTACCCTTCAGGGTGTCCCAGAGACCCAGTACTTC.

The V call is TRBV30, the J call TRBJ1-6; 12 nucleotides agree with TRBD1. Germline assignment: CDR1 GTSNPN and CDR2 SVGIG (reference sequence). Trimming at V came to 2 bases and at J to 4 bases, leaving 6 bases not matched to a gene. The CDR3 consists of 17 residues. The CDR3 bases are TGTGCCTGGAGTCCCGGGACAGGGGGCTTTTATAATTCACCCCTCCACTTT. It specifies CAWSPGTGGFYNSPLHF.

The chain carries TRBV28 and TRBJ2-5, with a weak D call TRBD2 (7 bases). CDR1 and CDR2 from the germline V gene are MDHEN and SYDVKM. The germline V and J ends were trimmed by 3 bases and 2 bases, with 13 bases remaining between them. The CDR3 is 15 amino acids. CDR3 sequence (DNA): TGTGCCAGCAGTTTCAGGGGACTACTTCAAGAGACCCAGTACTTC. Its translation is CASSFRGLLQETQYF.

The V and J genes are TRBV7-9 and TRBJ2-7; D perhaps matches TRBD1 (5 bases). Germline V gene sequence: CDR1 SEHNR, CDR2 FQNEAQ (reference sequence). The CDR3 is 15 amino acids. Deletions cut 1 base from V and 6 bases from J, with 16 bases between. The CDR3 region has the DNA TGTGCCAGCAGCTTAGACTGGTCAGGGAAGGCCGAGCAGTACTTC. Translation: CASSLDWSGKAEQYF. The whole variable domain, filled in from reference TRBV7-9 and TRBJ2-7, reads DTGVSQNPRHKITKRGQNVTFRCDPISEHNRLYWYRQTLGQGPEFLTYFQNEAQLEKSRLLSDRFSAERPKGSFSTLEIQRTEQGDSAMYLCASSLDWSGKAEQYFGPGTRLTVT.

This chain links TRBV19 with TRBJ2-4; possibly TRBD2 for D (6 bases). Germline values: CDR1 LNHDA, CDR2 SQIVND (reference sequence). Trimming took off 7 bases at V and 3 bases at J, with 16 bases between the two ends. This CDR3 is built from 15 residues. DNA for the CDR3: TGTGCCAGTAATTGGAGGGGAGGCGACAAAAACATTCAGTACTTC. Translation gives CASNWRGGDKNIQYF.

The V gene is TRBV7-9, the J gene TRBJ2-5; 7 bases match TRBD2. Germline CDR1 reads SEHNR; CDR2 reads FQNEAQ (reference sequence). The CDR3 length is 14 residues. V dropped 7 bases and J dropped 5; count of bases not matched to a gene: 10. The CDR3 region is CASTTSGGRETQYF. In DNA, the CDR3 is TGTGCCAGCACCACCTCGGGGGGTAGGGAGACCCAGTACTTC.

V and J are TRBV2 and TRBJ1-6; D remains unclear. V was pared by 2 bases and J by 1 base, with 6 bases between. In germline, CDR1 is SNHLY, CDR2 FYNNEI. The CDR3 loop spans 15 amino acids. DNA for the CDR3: TGTGCCAGCAGTGAATCAGGTTCCTATAATTCACCCCTCCACTTT. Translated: CASSESGSYNSPLHF.

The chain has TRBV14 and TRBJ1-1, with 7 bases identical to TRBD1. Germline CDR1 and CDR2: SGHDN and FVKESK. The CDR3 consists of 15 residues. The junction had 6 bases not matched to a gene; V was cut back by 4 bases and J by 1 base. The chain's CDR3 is CASSPGGRGNTEAFF. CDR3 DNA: TGTGCCAGCAGCCCAGGGGGAAGGGGGAACACTGAAGCTTTCTTT.

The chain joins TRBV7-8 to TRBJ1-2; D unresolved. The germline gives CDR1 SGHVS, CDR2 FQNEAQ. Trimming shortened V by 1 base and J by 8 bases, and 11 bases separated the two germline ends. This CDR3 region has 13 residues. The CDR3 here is CASSLVATEGYTF. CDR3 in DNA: TGTGCCAGCAGCTTAGTCGCGACTGAGGGCTACACCTTC.

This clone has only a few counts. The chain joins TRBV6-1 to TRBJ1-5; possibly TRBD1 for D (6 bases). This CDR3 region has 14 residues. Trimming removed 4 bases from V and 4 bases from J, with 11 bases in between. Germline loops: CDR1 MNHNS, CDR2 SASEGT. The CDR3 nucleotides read TGTGCCAGCAGTGCCTCTGACAGGAATCAGCCCCAGCATTTT. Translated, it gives CASSASDRNQPQHF.

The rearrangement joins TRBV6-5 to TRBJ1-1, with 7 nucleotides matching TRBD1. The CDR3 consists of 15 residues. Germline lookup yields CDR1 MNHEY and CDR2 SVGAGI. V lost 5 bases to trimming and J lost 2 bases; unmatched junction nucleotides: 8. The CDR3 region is CASSPYRGGNTEAFF. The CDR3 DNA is TGTGCCAGCAGTCCATACAGGGGAGGAAACACTGAAGCTTTCTTT.

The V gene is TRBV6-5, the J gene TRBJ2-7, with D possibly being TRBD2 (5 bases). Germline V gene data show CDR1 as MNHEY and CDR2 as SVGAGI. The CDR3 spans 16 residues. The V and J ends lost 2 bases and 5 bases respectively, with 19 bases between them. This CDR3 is CASSYTPGESVHEQYF. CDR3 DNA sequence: TGTGCCAGCAGTTACACGCCCGGGGAGTCTGTCCACGAGCAGTACTTC.

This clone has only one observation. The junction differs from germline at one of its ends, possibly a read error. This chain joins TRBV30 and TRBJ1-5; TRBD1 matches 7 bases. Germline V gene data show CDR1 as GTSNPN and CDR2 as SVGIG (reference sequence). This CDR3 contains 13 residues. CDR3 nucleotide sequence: TGTGGCTGGAGGGGACAGAGCAATCAGCCCCAGCATTTT. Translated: CGWRGQSNQPQHF.

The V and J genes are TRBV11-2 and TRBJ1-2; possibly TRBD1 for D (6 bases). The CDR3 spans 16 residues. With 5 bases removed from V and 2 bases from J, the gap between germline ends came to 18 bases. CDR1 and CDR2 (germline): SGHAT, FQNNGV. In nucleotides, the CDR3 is TGTGCCAGCAGCCCCTCTTTGGGGGGGCACAACTATGGCTACACCTTC. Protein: CASSPSLGGHNYGYTF.

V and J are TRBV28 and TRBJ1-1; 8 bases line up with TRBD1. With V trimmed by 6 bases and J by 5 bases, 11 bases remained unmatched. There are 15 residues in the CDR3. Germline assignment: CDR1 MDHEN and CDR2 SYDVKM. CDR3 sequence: CASRQIGQGNTEAFF. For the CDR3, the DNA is TGTGCCAGCAGGCAAATCGGACAGGGTAATACTGAAGCTTTCTTT.

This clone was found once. In nucleotides, the CDR3 is TGCGCCAGCAGCCAAGCACCCCTAGCGAGCTCCTACAATGAGCAGTTCTTC. Translated, it gives CASSQAPLASSYNEQFF. This chain joins TRBV4-3 and TRBJ2-1, with D possibly being TRBD2 (6 bases). This CDR3 region has 17 residues. Trimming shortened V by 1 base and J by 0 bases, and 13 bases separated the two germline ends. Germline lookup yields CDR1 LGHNA and CDR2 YSLEER.

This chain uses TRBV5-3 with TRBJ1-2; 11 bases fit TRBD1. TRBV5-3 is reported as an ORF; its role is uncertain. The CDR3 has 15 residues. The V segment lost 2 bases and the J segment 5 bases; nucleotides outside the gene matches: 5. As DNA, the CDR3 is TGTGCCAGAAGCTTATATCGGGACAGGGGGTATGGCTACACCTTC. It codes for CARSLYRDRGYGYTF.

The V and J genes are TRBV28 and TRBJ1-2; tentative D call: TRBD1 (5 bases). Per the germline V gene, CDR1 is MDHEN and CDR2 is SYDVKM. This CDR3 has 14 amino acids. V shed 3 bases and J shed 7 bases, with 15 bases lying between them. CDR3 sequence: CASSFLGGVGGYTF. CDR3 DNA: TGTGCCAGCAGTTTCCTCGGGGGGGTGGGTGGCTACACCTTC.

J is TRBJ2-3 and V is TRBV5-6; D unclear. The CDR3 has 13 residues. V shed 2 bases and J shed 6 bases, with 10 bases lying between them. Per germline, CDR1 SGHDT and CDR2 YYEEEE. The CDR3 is CASSFPGRDTQYF. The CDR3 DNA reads TGTGCCAGCAGCTTTCCCGGCAGGGATACGCAGTATTTT.

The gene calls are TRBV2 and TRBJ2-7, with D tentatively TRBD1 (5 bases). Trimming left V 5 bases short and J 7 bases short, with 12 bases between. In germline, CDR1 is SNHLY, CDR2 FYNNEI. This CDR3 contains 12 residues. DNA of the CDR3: TGTGCCAGCAGTTTGGACAAGGGAGAGCAGTACTTC. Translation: CASSLDKGEQYF.

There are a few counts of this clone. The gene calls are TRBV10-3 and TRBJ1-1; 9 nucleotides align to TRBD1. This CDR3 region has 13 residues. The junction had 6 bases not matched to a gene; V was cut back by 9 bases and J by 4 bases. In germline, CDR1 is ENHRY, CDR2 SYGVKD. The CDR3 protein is CAMRVTGGTEAFF. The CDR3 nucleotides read TGTGCCATGAGGGTGACAGGGGGCACTGAAGCTTTCTTT.

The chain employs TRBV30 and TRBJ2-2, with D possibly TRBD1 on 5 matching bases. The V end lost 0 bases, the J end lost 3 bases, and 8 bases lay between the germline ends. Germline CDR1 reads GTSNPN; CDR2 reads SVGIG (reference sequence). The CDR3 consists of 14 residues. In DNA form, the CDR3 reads TGTGCCTGGAGTGTTTCAGGGTACACCGGGGAGCTGTTTTTT. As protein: CAWSVSGYTGELFF.

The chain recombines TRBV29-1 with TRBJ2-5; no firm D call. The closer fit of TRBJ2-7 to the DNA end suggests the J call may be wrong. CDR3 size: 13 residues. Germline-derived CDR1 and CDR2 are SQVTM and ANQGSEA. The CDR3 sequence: CSVVEENSYEQYF. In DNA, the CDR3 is TGCAGCGTTGTAGAGGAGAACTCCTACGAGCAGTACTTC.

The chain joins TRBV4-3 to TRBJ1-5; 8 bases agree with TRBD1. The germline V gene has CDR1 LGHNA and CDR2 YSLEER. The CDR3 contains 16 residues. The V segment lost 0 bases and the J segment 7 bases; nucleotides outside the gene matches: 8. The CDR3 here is CASSQEWTGKSQPQHF. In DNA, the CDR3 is TGCGCCAGCAGCCAAGAATGGACAGGGAAATCACAGCCCCAGCATTTT.

The chain's CDR3 is CASRHSPGGNQPQHF. CDR3 nucleotides: TGTGCCAGCAGGCACTCGCCTGGAGGCAATCAGCCCCAGCATTTT. The chain is built from TRBV6-6 and TRBJ1-5; D uncertain. This CDR3 region has 15 residues. V lost 6 bases, J lost 2 bases, and 14 bases lay in between. Germline CDR1 and CDR2: MNHNY and SVGAGI (reference sequence).

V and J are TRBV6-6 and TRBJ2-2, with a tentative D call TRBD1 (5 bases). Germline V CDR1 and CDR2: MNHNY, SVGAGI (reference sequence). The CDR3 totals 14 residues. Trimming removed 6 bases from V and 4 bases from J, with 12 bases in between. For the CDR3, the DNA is TGTGCCAGCAGGGGGCGCGGCTCCACCGGGGAGCTGTTTTTT. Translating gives CASRGRGSTGELFF.

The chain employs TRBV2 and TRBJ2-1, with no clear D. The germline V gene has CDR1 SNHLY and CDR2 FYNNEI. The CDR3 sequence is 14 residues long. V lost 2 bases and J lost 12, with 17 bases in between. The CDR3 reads CASSESSNNRVQFF. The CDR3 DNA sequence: TGTGCCAGCAGTGAAAGTAGCAATAATCGTGTGCAGTTCTTC.

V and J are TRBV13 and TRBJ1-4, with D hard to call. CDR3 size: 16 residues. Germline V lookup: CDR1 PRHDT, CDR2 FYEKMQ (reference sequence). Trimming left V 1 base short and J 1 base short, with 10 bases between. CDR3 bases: TGTGCCAGCAGCTTAGCTAGAGAGGGAACTAATGAAAAACTGTTTTTT. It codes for CASSLAREGTNEKLFF.